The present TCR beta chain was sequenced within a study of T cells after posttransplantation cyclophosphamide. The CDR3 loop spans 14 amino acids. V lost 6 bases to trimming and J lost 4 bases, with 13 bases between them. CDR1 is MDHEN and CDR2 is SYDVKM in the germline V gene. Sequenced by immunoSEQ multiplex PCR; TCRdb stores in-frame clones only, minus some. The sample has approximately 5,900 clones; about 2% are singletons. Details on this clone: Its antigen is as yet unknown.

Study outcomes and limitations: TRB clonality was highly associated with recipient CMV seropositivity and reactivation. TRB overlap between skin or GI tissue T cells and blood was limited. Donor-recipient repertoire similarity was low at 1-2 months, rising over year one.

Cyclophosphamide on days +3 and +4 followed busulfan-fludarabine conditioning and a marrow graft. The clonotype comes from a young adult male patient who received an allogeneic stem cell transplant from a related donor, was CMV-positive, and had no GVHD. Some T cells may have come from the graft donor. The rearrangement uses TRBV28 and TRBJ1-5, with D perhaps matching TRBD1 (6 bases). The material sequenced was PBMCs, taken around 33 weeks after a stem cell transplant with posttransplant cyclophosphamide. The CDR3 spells CASRKTGYNQPQHF. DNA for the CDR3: TGTGCCAGCAGGAAAACAGGGTATAATCAGCCCCAGCATTTT.